The following is a T cell receptor beta chain sequence with its context. What it binds is not known. V was cut by 0 bases and J by 3 bases, with 12 bases left in between. Germline CDR1 SGHKS, CDR2 YYEKEE (reference sequence). The CDR3 sequence is 15 residues long. The data originate from a study of post-analysis software for immune sequencing data. Turning to the study itself: Patients had relapsing-remitting, secondary progressive or progressive-relapsing multiple sclerosis; some lacked subtype.

Study-wide points: Patients showed TRBV5-6, TRBV5-1 and TRBV20-1 among a few TRBV segments more frequent than in controls. The normalized Chao1 diversity of multiple sclerosis patients was significantly lower than that of controls.

cDNA libraries for TCR beta contained unique molecular identifiers. TCRdb passed the PCR reads through MiXCR, listing each CDR3 protein once. The sample has roughly 870,000 distinct CDR3 sequences; about 50% are singletons. The source of this sequence is a girl between 10 and 17 years old with multiple sclerosis. The specimen sequenced was blood. This chain links TRBV5-5 with TRBJ1-2; no clear D. CDR3 sequence: CASSLAGGGDYGYTF. CDR3 coding DNA: TGTGCCAGCAGCTTGGCCGGAGGCGGTGACTATGGCTACACCTTC.